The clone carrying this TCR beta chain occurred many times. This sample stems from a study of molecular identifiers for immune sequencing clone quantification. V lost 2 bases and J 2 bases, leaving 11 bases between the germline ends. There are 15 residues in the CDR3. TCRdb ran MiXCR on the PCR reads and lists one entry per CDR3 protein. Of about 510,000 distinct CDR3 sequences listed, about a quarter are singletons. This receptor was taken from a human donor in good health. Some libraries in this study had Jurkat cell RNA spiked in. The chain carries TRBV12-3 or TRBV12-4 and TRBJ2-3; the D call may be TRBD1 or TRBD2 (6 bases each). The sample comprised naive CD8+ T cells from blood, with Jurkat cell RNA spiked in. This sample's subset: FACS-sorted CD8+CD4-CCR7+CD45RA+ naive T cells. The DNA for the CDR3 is TGTGCCAGCAGTTTACGGGGGCCCCCCACAGATACGCAGTATTTT. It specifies CASSLRGPPTDTQYF.